This TCR beta chain was profiled in a study of T cells in Graves' hyperthyroidism and ophthalmopathy. This clonotype was observed many times. RNA transcripts were the template for amplifying TCR beta CDR3 regions. The study used the HTBI primer set for a first-round RT-PCR of the TCR CDR3. TCRdb reprocessed the multiplex PCR reads with MiXCR, giving one entry per CDR3 protein. The sample holds about 110,000 distinct CDR3 sequences, roughly 15% seen once. V lost 3 bases, J lost 6 bases, and 15 bases lay in between. Germline CDR1 reads DFQATT; CDR2 reads SNEGSKA (reference sequence). The CDR3 runs 14 residues.

The sequencing sample was made of blood. The TCR was taken from a woman aged 45-60 years with Graves' hyperthyroidism. V usage is TRBV20-1 and J usage is TRBJ1-5, with TRBD1 as a possible D gene (5 bases). Here the CDR3 DNA reads TGCAGTGCTAGTCAGGGAAACTCAGGTCAGCCCCAGCATTTT. It translates to CSASQGNSGQPQHF.